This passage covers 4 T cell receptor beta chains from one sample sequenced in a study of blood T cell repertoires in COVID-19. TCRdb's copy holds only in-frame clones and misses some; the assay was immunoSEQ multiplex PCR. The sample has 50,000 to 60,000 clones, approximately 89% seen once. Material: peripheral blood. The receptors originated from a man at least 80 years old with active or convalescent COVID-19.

This chain's CDR3 is CSTRTGDEKLFF. CDR3 in DNA: TGCAGCACCCGGACAGGGGACGAAAAACTGTTTTTT. This sequence joins TRBV29-1 and TRBJ1-4; 9 nucleotides align to TRBD1. The length of the CDR3 is 12 residues. With 8 bases clipped from V and 8 bases from J, the junction kept 6 bases outside the gene matches. Germline assignment: CDR1 SQVTM and CDR2 ANQGSEA. Complete variable domain (other parts from reference TRBV29-1 and TRBJ1-4): SAVISQKPSRDICQRGTSLTIQCQVDSQVTMMFWYRQQPGQSLTLIATANQGSEATYESGFVIDKFPISRPNLTFSTLTVSNMSPEDSSIYLCSTRTGDEKLFFGSGTQLSVL.

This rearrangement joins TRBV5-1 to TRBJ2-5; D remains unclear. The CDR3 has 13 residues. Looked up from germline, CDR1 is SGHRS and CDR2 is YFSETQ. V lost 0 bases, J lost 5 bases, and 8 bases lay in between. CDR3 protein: CASSLDGWETQYF. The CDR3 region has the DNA TGCGCCAGCAGCTTGGACGGTTGGGAGACCCAGTACTTC.

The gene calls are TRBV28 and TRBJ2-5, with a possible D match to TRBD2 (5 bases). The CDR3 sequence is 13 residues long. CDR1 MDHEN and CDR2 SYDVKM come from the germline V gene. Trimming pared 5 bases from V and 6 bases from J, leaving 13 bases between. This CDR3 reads CASSPPRAKTQYF. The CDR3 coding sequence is TGTGCCAGCAGTCCCCCGAGGGCAAAGACCCAGTACTTC.

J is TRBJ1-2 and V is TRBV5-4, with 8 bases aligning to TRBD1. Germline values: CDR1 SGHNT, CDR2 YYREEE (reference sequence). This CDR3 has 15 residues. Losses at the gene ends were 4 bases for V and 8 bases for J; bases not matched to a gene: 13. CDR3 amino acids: CASSPGQGFDKGYTF. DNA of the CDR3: TGTGCCAGCAGCCCAGGACAGGGCTTTGATAAAGGCTACACCTTC.